This passage covers 10 T cell receptor beta chains from one sample sequenced in a study of blood T cell repertoires in COVID-19 (dated by TCRdb to the early 2020s). Library creation used the immunoSEQ multiplex PCR assay. TCRdb holds this immuneACCESS table with in-frame rearrangements only. Some clones are missing; in checked studies, unresolved V genes explain under half, and the rest has no known cause. Within this sample are under 90,000 clones, with roughly 89% of them counted one time only. The ten largest clones add up to 5.4% of the sample. Sequencing input: peripheral blood. The receptors were gathered from a man aged 55 to 70 with acute or convalescent COVID-19.

The rearrangement links TRBV6-2 or TRBV6-3 to TRBJ1-1; D is possibly TRBD1 (6 bases). Germline V CDR1 and CDR2: MNHEY, SVGEGT. This CDR3 spans 16 amino acids. V lost 6 bases and J 1 base, leaving 18 bases between the germline ends. CDR3 residues: CASSSPPDRSNTEAFF. CDR3 bases: TGTGCCAGCAGCTCCCCCCCCGACAGGTCGAACACTGAAGCTTTCTTT.

The V gene is TRBV5-1, the J gene TRBJ2-4; the match to TRBD1 covers 9 bases. J was trimmed by 6 bases and V by 3 bases; bases with no gene match: 10. The CDR3 has 16 residues. Germline V gene sequence: CDR1 SGHRS, CDR2 YFSETQ. CDR3 nucleotides: TGCGCCAGCAGCTGGGAACTCTTGGGACAGGGAAACATTCAGTACTTC. This encodes CASSWELLGQGNIQYF.

V and J are TRBV28 and TRBJ1-6, with D tentatively TRBD1 (5 bases). The germline V gene has CDR1 MDHEN and CDR2 SYDVKM. The CDR3 has 14 residues. V was cut by 5 bases and J by 3 bases, with 8 bases left in between. DNA of the CDR3: TGTGCCAGCAGTAGACAGAACTATAATTCACCCCTCCACTTT. Translating it yields CASSRQNYNSPLHF.

The chain combines TRBV30 with TRBJ2-5; D is undetermined. This CDR3 has 13 residues. CDR1 and CDR2 (germline): GTSNPN, SVGIG (reference sequence). The germline V and J ends were trimmed by 2 bases and 0 bases, with 7 bases remaining between them. The CDR3 protein is CAWSPFYQETQYF. CDR3 in DNA: TGTGCCTGGAGTCCCTTCTACCAAGAGACCCAGTACTTC.

V and J are TRBV5-6 and TRBJ1-3; D is uncertain. Looked up from germline, CDR1 is SGHDT and CDR2 is YYEEEE. Trimming left V 1 base short and J 1 base short, with 6 bases between. This CDR3 is 14 amino acids long. CDR3 protein: CASSLRGSGNTIYF. CDR3 coding DNA: TGTGCCAGCAGCTTGAGAGGGTCTGGAAACACCATATATTTT.

This chain joins TRBV13 and TRBJ2-3; TRBD2 agrees at 7 bases. With 5 bases clipped from V and 2 bases from J, the junction kept 10 bases outside the gene matches. The CDR3 is made up of 16 amino acids. Germline values: CDR1 PRHDT, CDR2 FYEKMQ (reference sequence). The CDR3, as DNA: TGTGCCAGCAGCGGTCTAAACGGGGGGACCACAGATACGCAGTATTTT. This translates into CASSGLNGGTTDTQYF.

The chain joins TRBV7-2 to TRBJ1-2, with 12 nucleotides matching TRBD1. V shed 0 bases and J 4 bases; nucleotides not matched to a gene: 3. CDR3 size: 16 residues. From germline, CDR1 is SGHTA and CDR2 FQGNSA. The CDR3 nucleotides are TGTGCCAGCAGCTTAGCGGGGACAGGGGGCACCTATGGCTACACCTTC. Amino acid sequence: CASSLAGTGGTYGYTF.

This clone was found once. CDR3 bases: TGTGCCAGCAGCGTAGGTCCAGGGATAAGCAATCAGCCCCAGCATTTT. Amino acids: CASSVGPGISNQPQHF. This chain links TRBV9 with TRBJ1-5, with D perhaps matching TRBD1 (5 bases). This CDR3 contains 16 residues. Deletions cut 0 bases from V and 1 base from J, with 11 bases between. CDR1 SGDLS and CDR2 YYNGEE come from the germline V gene.

The CDR3 sequence: CASSVGGFKNTEAFF. DNA for the CDR3: TGTGCCAGCAGCGTAGGAGGTTTTAAGAACACTGAAGCTTTCTTT. This rearrangement joins TRBV9 to TRBJ1-1, with D unresolved. V lost 0 bases, J lost 1 base, and 10 bases lay in between. The CDR3 runs 15 residues. Germline-derived CDR1 and CDR2 are SGDLS and YYNGEE.

A single count supports this clone. The genes are TRBV18 and TRBJ1-1, with D perhaps TRBD1 (6 bases). The CDR3 contains 13 residues. V was clipped by 6 bases and J by 5 bases, with 13 bases between them. CDR1 and CDR2 (germline): KGHSH, LQKENI. The DNA for the CDR3 is TGTGCCAGCTCTACAGGGAGTTCGACTGAAGCTTTCTTT. Residues: CASSTGSSTEAFF.